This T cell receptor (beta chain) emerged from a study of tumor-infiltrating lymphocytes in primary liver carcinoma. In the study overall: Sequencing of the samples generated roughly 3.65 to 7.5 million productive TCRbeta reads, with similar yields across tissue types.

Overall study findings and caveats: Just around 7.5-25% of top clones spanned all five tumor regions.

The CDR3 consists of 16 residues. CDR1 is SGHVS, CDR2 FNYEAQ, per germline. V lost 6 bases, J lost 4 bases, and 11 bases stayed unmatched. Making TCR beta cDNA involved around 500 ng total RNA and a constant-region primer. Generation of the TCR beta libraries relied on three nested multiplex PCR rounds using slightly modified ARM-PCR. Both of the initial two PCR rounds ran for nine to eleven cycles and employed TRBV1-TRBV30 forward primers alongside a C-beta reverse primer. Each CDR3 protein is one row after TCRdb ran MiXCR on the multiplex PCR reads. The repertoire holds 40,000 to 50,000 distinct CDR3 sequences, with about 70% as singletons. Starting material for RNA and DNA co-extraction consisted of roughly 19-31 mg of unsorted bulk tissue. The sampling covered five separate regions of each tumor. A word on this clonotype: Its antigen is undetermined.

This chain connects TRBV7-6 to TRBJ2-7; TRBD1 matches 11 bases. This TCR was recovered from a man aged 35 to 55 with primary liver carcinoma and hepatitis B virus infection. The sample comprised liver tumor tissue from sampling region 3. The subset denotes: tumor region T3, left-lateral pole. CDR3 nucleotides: TGTGCCAGCAGATTTTCCGCCGGGACAGGGGGGTACGAGCAGTACTTC. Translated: CASRFSAGTGGYEQYF.